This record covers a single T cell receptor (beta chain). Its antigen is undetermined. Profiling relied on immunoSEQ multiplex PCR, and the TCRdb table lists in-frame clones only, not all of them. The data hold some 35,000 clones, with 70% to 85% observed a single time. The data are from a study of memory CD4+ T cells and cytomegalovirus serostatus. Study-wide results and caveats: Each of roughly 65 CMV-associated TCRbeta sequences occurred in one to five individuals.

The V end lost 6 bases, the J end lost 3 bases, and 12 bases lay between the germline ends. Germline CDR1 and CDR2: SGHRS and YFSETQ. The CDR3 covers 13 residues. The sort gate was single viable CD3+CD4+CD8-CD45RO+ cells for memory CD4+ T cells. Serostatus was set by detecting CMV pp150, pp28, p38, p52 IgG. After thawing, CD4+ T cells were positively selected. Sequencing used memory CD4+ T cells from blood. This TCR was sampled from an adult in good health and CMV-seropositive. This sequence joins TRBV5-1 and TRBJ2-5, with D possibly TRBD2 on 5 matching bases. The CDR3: CASTYGVKETQYF. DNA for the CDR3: TGCGCCAGCACCTACGGGGTTAAAGAGACCCAGTACTTC. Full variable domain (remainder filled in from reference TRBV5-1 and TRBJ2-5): KAGVTQTPRYLIKTRGQQVTLSCSPISGHRSVSWYQQTPGQGLQFLFEYFSETQRNKGNFPGRFSGRQFSNSRSEMNVSTLELGDSALYLCASTYGVKETQYFGPGTRLLVL.